These 13 T cell receptor beta chains came from one sample sequenced in a study of early T cells in non-severe SARS-CoV-2 infection. MiXCR, run by TCRdb on the 5' RACE reads, gives a single entry per CDR3 protein. The table records around 30,000 distinct CDR3 sequences, around 5.4% of them present only once. Sample: whole blood. The source is an adult who was a healthcare worker with PCR-confirmed SARS-CoV-2 infection or an uninfected control (not recorded which).

The CDR3 reads CASSSSVVPYEQYF. The CDR3 DNA is TGTGCCAGCAGTTCAAGTGTGGTCCCTTACGAGCAGTACTTC. The chain recombines TRBV28 with TRBJ2-7; D not resolved. Trimming pared 4 bases from V and 4 bases from J, leaving 14 bases between. CDR1 is MDHEN and CDR2 is SYDVKM in the germline V gene. The CDR3 is 14 residues long.

The genes are TRBV2 and TRBJ2-5; D unclear. The CDR3 is 13 amino acids. Deletions cut 6 bases from V and 2 bases from J, with 10 bases between. CDR1 SNHLY and CDR2 FYNNEI come from the germline V gene. DNA for the CDR3: TGTGCCAGCAGCGACGGACGGCAAGAGACCCAGTACTTC. Translating gives CASSDGRQETQYF.

The rearrangement joins TRBV5-4 to TRBJ2-1; 8 bases map to TRBD1. This CDR3 has 17 amino acids. Germline loops: CDR1 SGHNT, CDR2 YYREEE (reference sequence). V shed 4 bases and J 3 bases; nucleotides not matched to a gene: 12. The CDR3, as DNA: TGTGCCAGCAGCGCCGCCTCAGCAGGGGGCAGCTACAATGAGCAGTTCTTC. Translated: CASSAASAGGSYNEQFF.

This clonotype came up many times. The chain has TRBV6-5 and TRBJ2-3; D gene ambiguous. Germline loops: CDR1 MNHEY, CDR2 SVGAGI. The germline V and J ends were trimmed by 3 bases and 2 bases, with 9 bases remaining between them. The CDR3 covers 14 residues. Here the CDR3 DNA reads TGTGCCAGCAGTTATGCCCATCCCACAGATACGCAGTATTTT. It is translated as CASSYAHPTDTQYF.

Within the sample, this clonotype is medium-sized. This sequence joins TRBV11-2 and TRBJ2-5, with D unresolved. The germline V and J ends were trimmed by 5 bases and 2 bases, with 3 bases remaining between them. The CDR3 spans 11 residues. CDR1 is SGHAT and CDR2 is FQNNGV in the germline V gene. The CDR3 DNA reads as TGTGCCAGCAGCCAACAAGAGACCCAGTACTTC. Encoded protein: CASSQQETQYF.

This clonotype was observed a few times. The chain combines TRBV2 with TRBJ2-1; 15 bases match TRBD2. The CDR3 spans 14 residues. The ends lost 6 bases at V and 7 bases at J; junction bases unmatched: 1. Germline lookup yields CDR1 SNHLY and CDR2 FYNNEI. CDR3 in amino acids: CASRGLAGGNEQFF. The CDR3 bases are TGTGCCAGCAGGGGACTAGCGGGAGGTAATGAGCAGTTCTTC.

J is TRBJ1-3 and V is TRBV6-6; no clear D. The V end lost 2 bases, the J end lost 2 bases, and 10 bases lay between the germline ends. Germline CDR1 is MNHNY and CDR2 is SVGAGI (reference sequence). This CDR3 comprises 15 residues. CDR3 residues: CASSYLPDAGNTIYF. The CDR3, as DNA: TGTGCCAGCAGTTACCTGCCAGACGCTGGAAACACCATATATTTT.

The table lists this clonotype with a few counts. The chain couples TRBV5-1 to TRBJ2-3, with D possibly matching TRBD1 (6 bases). Per germline, CDR1 SGHRS and CDR2 YFSETQ. The CDR3 totals 14 residues. Trimming cost V 1 base and J 3 bases, with 9 bases left between them. The CDR3 loop reads CASSLSQGTDTQYF. The CDR3 DNA reads TGCGCCAGCAGCTTGTCCCAGGGGACAGATACGCAGTATTTT.

This chain joins TRBV7-9 and TRBJ2-2; D gene ambiguous. V lost 6 bases and J lost 4, with 9 bases in between. Germline V gene lookup returns CDR1 SEHNR and CDR2 FQNEAQ (reference sequence). The CDR3 consists of 13 residues. CDR3 DNA: TGTGCCAGCAGGGCCCTGGGCACCGGGGAGCTGTTTTTT. Amino acid sequence: CASRALGTGELFF.

This clonotype was detected ten times or more. The gene calls are TRBV24-1 and TRBJ2-1, with TRBD2 identical over 10 bases. CDR1 is KGHDR, CDR2 SFDVKD, per germline. The CDR3 sequence is 15 residues long. V dropped 3 bases and J dropped 5; count of bases not matched to a gene: 3. This CDR3 reads CATSDGTSGNNEQFF. Here the CDR3 DNA reads TGTGCCACCAGTGATGGTACTAGCGGGAACAATGAGCAGTTCTTC.

Within the sample, this clonotype is medium-sized. This chain connects TRBV28 to TRBJ1-1, with D perhaps TRBD1 (6 bases). V shed 6 bases and J shed 0 bases, with 14 bases lying between them. The CDR3 totals 15 residues. CDR1 and CDR2 (germline): MDHEN, SYDVKM. CDR3 DNA sequence: TGTGCCAGCAGAGTTCGGGGGCAGATGAACACTGAAGCTTTCTTT. Amino acid sequence: CASRVRGQMNTEAFF.

The rearrangement joins TRBV6-5 to TRBJ1-2, with D hard to call. The CDR3 spans 13 residues. Between the trimmed V and J ends, which lost 6 bases and 4 bases, there was a span of 12 bases. CDR1 MNHEY and CDR2 SVGAGI come from the germline V gene. The CDR3 DNA reads as TGTGCCAGCAGCCGGAGCATCGGCTATGGCTACACCTTC. This translates into CASSRSIGYGYTF.

CDR3 loop: CASSQTTSGQDTQYF. The CDR3 DNA sequence: TGCGCCAGCAGCCAAACTACTAGCGGGCAAGATACGCAGTATTTT. The rearrangement links TRBV4-1 to TRBJ2-3; the match to TRBD2 covers 9 bases. The CDR3 covers 15 residues. J lost 5 bases, V lost 2 bases, and 5 bases had no gene match. CDR1 and CDR2 (germline): MGHRA, YSYEKL.